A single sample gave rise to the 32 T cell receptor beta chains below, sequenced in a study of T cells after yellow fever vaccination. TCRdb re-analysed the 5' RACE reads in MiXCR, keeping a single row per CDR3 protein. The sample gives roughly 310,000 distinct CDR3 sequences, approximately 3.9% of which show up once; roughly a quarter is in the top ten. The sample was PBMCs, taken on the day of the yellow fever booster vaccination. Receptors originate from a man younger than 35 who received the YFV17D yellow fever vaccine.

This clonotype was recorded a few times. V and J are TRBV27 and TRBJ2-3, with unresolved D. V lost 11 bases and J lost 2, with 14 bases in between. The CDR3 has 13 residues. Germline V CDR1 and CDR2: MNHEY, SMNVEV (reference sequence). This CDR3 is CAPYKEYTDTQYF. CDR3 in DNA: TGTGCCCCGTACAAGGAGTACACAGATACGCAGTATTTT.

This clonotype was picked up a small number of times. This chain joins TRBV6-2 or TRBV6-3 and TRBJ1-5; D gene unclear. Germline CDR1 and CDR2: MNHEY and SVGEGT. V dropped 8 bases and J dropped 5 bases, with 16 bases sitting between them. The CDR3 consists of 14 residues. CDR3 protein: CASLPRREDQPQHF. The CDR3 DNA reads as TGTGCCAGCCTTCCCCGGAGGGAGGATCAGCCCCAGCATTTT.

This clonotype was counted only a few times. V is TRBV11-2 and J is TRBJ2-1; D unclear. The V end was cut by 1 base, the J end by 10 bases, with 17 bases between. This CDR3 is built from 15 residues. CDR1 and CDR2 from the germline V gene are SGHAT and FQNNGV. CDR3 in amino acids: CASSLGVRVLREQFF. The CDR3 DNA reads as TGTGCCAGCAGCTTAGGGGTCCGGGTACTCAGGGAGCAGTTCTTC.

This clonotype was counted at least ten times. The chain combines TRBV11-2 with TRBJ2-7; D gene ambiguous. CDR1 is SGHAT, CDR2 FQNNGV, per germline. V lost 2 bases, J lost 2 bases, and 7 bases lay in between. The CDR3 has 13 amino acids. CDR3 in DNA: TGTGCCAGCAGCTTATCTTTCGCCTACGAGCAGTACGTC. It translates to CASSLSFAYEQYV.

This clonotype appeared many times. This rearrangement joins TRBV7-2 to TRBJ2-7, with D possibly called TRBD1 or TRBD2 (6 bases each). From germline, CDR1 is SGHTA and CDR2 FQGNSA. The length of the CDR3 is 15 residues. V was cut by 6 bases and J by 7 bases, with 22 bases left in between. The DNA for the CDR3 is TGTGCCAGCAGTCGCGAGGGGGGATCTCGAGGGGAGCAGTACTTC. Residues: CASSREGGSRGEQYF.

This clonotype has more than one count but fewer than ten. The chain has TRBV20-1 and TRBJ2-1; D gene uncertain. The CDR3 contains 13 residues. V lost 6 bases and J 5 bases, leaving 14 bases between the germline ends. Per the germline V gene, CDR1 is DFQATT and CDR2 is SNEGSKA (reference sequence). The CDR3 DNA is TGCAGTGCCAGGCGGCTGACTGACAATGAGCAGTTCTTC. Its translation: CSARRLTDNEQFF.

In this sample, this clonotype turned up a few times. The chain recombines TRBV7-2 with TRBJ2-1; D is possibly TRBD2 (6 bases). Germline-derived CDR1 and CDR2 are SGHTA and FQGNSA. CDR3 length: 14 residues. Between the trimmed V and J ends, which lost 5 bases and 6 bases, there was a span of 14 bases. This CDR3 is CASSPRLVGNEQFF. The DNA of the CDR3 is TGTGCCAGCAGCCCGAGACTAGTGGGCAATGAGCAGTTCTTC.

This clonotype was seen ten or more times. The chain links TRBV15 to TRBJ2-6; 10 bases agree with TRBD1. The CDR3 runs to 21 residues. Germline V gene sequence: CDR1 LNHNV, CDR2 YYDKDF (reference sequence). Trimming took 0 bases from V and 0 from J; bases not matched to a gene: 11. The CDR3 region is CATSRDPPTGGMNSGANVLTF. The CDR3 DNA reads TGTGCCACCAGCAGAGATCCCCCGACAGGGGGCATGAACTCTGGGGCCAACGTCCTGACTTTC.

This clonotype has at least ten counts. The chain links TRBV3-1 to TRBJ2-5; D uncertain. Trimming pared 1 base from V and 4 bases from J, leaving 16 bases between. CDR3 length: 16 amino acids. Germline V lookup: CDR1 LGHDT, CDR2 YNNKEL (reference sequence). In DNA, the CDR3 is TGTGCCAGCAGCCAAGGAAGGGAAGGTGTGGGAGAGACCCAGTACTTC. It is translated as CASSQGREGVGETQYF.

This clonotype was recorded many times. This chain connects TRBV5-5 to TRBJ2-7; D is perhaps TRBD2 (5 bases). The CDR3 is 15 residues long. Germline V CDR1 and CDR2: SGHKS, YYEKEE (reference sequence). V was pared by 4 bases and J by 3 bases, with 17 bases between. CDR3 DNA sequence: TGTGCCAGCAGCCCGGGGAGTTGGGTTGACTACGAGCAGTACTTC. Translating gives CASSPGSWVDYEQYF. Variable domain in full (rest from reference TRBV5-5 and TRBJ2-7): DAGVTQSPTHLIKTRGQQVTLRCSPISGHKSVSWYQQVLGQGPQFIFQYYEKEERGRGNFPDRFSARQFPNYSSELNVNALLLGDSALYLCASSPGSWVDYEQYFGPGTRLTVT.

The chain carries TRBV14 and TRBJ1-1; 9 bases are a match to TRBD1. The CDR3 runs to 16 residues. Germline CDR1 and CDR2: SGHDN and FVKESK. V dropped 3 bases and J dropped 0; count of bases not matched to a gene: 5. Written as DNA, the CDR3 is TGTGCCAGCAGCCACCTGACAGGGGGACTGAACACTGAAGCTTTCTTT. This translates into CASSHLTGGLNTEAFF. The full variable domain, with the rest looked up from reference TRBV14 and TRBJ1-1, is EAGVTQFPSHSVIEKGQTVTLRCDPISGHDNLYWYRRVMGKEIKFLLHFVKESKQDESGMPNNRFLAERTGGTYSTLKVQPAELEDSGVYFCASSHLTGGLNTEAFFGQGTRLTVV.

The CDR3 DNA reads TGTGCCAGCAGCCCCGGACAGGGGTGGATCGGCTACACCTTC. Translated, it gives CASSPGQGWIGYTF. J is TRBJ1-2 and V is TRBV27, with 9 bases aligning to TRBD1. Looked up from germline, CDR1 is MNHEY and CDR2 is SMNVEV (reference sequence). The CDR3 length is 14 residues. V gave up 6 bases and J gave up 8 bases; unmatched junction bases: 10.

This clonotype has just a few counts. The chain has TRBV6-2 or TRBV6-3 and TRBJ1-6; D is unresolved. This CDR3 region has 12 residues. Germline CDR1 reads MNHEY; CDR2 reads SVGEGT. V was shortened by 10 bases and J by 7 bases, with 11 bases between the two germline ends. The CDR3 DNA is TGTGCCACCCGAGAGACGAATTCACCCCTCCACTTT. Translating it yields CATRETNSPLHF.

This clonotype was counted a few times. The CDR3 here is CASSDGGAETQYF. The CDR3 DNA is TGTGCCAGCAGTGATGGGGGTGCAGAGACCCAGTACTTC. The V gene is TRBV2, the J gene TRBJ2-5; the D call may be TRBD1 or TRBD2 (5 bases each). Germline CDR1 reads SNHLY; CDR2 reads FYNNEI. CDR3 length: 13 residues. Trimming stripped 3 bases from V and 4 bases from J, with 9 bases between.

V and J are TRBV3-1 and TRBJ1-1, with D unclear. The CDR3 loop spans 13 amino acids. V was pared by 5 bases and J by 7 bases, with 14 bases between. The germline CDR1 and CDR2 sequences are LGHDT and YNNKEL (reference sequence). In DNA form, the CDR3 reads TGTGCCAGCAGCTCTGGTAGGGCGGGTGAAGCTTTCTTT. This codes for CASSSGRAGEAFF. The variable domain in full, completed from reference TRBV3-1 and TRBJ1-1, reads DTAVSQTPKYLVTQMGNDKSIKCEQNLGHDTMYWYKQDSKKFLKIMFSYNNKELIINETVPNRFSPKSPDKAHLNLHINSLELGDSAVYFCASSSGRAGEAFFGQGTRLTVV.

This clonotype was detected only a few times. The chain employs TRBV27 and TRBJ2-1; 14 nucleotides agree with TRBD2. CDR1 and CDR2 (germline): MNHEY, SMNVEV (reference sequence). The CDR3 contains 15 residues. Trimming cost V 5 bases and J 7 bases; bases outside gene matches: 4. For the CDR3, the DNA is TGTGCCAGCAGTCGACTAGCGGGGGGGCTGAATGAGCAGTTCTTC. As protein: CASSRLAGGLNEQFF.

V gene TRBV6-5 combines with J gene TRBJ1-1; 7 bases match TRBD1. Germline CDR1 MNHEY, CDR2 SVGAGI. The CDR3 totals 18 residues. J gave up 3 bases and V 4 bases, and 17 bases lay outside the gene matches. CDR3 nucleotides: TGTGCCAGCAGTTCTCCCCTTGGGACAGTGGGTTGGGACACTGAAGCTTTCTTT. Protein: CASSSPLGTVGWDTEAFF.

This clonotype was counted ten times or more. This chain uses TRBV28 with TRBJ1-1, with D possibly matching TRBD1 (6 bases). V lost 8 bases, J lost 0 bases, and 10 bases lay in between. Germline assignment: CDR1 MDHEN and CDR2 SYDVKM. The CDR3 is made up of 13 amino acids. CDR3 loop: CASQDSLNTEAFF. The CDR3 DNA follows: TGTGCCAGCCAGGACAGCTTGAACACTGAAGCTTTCTTT.

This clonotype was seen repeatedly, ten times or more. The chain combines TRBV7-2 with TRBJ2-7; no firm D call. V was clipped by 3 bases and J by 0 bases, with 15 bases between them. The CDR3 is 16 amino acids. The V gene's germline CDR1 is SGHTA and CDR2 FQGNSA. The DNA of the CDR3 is TGTGCCAGCAGCTTTGGGTGGGGTTACCCCTCCTACGAGCAGTACGTC. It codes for CASSFGWGYPSYEQYV.

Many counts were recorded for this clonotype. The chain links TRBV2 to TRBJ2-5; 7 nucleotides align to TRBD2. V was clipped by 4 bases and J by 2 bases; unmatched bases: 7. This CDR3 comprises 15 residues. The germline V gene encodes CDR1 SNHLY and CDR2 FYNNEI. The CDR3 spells CASSVQRGLQETQYF. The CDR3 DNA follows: TGTGCCAGCAGTGTACAGCGGGGATTACAAGAGACCCAGTACTTC.

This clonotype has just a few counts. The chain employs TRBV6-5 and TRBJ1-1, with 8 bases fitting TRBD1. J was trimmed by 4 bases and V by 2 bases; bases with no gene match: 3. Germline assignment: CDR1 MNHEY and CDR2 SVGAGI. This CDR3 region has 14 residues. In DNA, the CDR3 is TGTGCCAGCAGTTACACCACAGGGGGCACTGAAGCTTTCTTT. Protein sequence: CASSYTTGGTEAFF.

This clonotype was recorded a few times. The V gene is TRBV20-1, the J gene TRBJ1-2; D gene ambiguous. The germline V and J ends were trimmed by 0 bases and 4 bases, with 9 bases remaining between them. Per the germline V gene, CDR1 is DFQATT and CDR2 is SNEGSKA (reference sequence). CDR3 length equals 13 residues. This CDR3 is CSARDLGGYGYTF. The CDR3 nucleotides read TGCAGTGCTAGAGATCTTGGCGGCTATGGCTACACCTTC.

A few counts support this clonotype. The CDR3 DNA reads TGCGCCAGCAGCCAAATAGACCGCCAAGAGACCCAGTACTTC. Amino acids: CASSQIDRQETQYF. The J gene is TRBJ2-5, the V gene TRBV4-1; D gene ambiguous. Trimming left V 2 bases short and J 1 base short, with 8 bases between. Germline values: CDR1 MGHRA, CDR2 YSYEKL. This CDR3 contains 14 residues.

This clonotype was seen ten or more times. CDR3 sequence reads: CASSVSREEYTGELFF. DNA of the CDR3: TGTGCCAGCAGCGTAAGCAGGGAGGAGTACACCGGGGAGCTGTTTTTT. The J gene is TRBJ2-2, the V gene TRBV9, with D perhaps TRBD2 (6 bases). Looked up from germline, CDR1 is SGDLS and CDR2 is YYNGEE. Trimming pared 1 base from V and 3 bases from J, leaving 13 bases between. The CDR3 loop spans 16 amino acids.

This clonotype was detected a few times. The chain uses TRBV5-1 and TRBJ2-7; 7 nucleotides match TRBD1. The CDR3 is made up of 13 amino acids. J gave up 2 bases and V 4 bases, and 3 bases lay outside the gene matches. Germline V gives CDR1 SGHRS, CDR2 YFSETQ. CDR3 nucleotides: TGCGCCAGCAGCCGGGGACAGACCTACGAGCAGTACGTC. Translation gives CASSRGQTYEQYV.

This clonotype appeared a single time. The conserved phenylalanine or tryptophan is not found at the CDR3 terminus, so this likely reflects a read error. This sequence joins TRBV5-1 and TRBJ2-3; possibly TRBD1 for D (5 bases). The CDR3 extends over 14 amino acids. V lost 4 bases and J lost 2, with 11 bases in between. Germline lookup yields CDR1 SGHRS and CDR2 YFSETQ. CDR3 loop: CASSQQDTTDTQYL. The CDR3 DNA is TGCGCCAGCAGCCAACAGGATACCACAGATACGCAGTATCTT.

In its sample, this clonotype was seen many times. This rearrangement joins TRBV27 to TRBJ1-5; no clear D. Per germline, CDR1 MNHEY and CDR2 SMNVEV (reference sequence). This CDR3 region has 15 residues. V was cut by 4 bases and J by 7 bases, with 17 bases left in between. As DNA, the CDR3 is TGTGCCAGCAGTTCAATAAACGGGGTCGGGCAGCCCCAGCATTTT. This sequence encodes CASSSINGVGQPQHF.

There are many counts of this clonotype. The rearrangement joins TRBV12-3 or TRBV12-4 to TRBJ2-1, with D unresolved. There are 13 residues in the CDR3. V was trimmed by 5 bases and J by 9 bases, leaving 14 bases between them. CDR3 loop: CASSPLWGSEQFF. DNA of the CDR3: TGTGCCAGCAGTCCGCTATGGGGAAGTGAGCAGTTCTTC.

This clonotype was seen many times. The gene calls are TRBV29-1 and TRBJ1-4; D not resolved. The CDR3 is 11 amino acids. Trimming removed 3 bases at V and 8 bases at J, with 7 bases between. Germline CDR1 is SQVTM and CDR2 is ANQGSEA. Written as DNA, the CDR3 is TGCAGCGTTGACGGTGGGGAAAAACTGTTTTTT. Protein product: CSVDGGEKLFF.

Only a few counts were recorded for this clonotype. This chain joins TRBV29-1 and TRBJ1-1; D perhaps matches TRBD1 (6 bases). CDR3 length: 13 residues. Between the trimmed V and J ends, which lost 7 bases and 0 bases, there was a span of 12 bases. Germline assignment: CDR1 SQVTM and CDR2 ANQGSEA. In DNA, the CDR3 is TGCAGCGGGTACAGGGCCTTGAACACTGAAGCTTTCTTT. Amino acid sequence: CSGYRALNTEAFF.

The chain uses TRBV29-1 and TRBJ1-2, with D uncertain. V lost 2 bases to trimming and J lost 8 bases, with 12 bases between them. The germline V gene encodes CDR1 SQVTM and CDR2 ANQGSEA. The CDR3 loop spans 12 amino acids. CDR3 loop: CSVELGGGGYTF. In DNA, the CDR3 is TGCAGCGTTGAATTAGGTGGCGGCGGCTACACCTTC.

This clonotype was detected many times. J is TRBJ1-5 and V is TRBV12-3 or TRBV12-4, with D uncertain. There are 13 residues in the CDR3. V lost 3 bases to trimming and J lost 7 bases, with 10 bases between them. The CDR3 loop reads CASSLEVGQPQHF. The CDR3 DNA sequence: TGTGCCAGCAGTTTGGAAGTAGGCCAGCCCCAGCATTTT.